This T cell receptor beta chain was profiled in a study of Graves' ophthalmopathy and Graves' hyperthyroidism. For the study at large: Samples of peripheral blood were obtained at initial diagnosis, prior to treatment of any kind.

Study results and caveats: Most expanded thyroid clonotypes above 0.001 frequency also appeared in blood. Sensitivity of roughly 88% and specificity of around 80% were achieved when a 13-signature model separated ophthalmopathy from stable hyperthyroidism.

A volume of over 9 ml of fresh peripheral blood supplied the PBMCs. Amplified material comprised TCR beta CDR3 regions derived from RNA transcripts. Second-round multiplex PCR came after a first-round RT-PCR that employed HTBI primers. MiXCR, applied by TCRdb to the multiplex PCR reads, yields one record per CDR3 protein. The sample has some 350,000 distinct CDR3 sequences, about 17% seen once. CDR3 length: 15 residues. V lost 2 bases to trimming and J lost 5 bases, with 14 bases between them. The germline gives CDR1 SGHRS, CDR2 YFSETQ. This clonotype came up many times. The antigen is unknown. This chain connects TRBV5-1 to TRBJ1-5, with D hard to call. The sequence was collected from an adult woman with stable Graves' hyperthyroidism. The specimen sequenced was peripheral blood. The CDR3 loop is CASSLGYGPDQPQHF. CDR3 nucleotides: TGCGCCAGCAGCTTAGGGTACGGACCTGATCAGCCCCAGCATTTT.